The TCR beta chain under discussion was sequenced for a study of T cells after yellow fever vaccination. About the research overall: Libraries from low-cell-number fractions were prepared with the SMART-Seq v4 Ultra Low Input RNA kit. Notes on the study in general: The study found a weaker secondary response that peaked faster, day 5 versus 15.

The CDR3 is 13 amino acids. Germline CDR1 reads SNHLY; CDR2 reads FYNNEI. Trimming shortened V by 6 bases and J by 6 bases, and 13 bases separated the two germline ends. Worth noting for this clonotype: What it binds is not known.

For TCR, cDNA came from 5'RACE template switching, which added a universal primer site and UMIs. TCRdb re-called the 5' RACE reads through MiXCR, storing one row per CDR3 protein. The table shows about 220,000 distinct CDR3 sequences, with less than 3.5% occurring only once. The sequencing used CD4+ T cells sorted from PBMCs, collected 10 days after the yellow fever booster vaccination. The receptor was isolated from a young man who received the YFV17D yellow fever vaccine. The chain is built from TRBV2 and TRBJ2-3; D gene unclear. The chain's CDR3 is CASRDNRPDTQYF. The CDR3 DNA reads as TGTGCCAGCAGAGACAACCGCCCTGATACGCAGTATTTT.